The 18 T cell receptor beta chains below come from one sample, sequenced in a study of shared clonotypes between healthy human individuals. This table comes from immunoSEQ multiplex PCR, and its TCRdb copy is limited to in-frame clones, with some not included. The sample carries more than 1.2 million clones, less than 99% recorded once. What was sequenced was naive CD4+ T cells sorted from blood. As to subset: CD45RA+ positively selected. These receptors came from a young man in good health.

This chain connects TRBV19 to TRBJ1-5; D unresolved. This CDR3 spans 10 amino acids. Germline-derived CDR1 and CDR2 are LNHDA and SQIVND (reference sequence). Between the trimmed V and J ends, which lost 8 bases and 7 bases, there was a span of 6 bases. The CDR3 spells CASGPQPQHF. DNA for the CDR3: TGTGCCAGTGGACCCCAGCCCCAGCATTTT.

This chain connects TRBV7-2 to TRBJ2-1; 11 bases are a match to TRBD1. The CDR3 runs to 15 residues. Looked up from germline, CDR1 is SGHTA and CDR2 is FQGNSA. After removal of 5 bases from V and 7 bases from J, the junction contained 7 bases not matched to a gene. The DNA of the CDR3 is TGTGCCAGCAGCGTACTCGGACAGGGGGCAAATGAGCAGTTCTTC. Translation: CASSVLGQGANEQFF.

The V and J genes are TRBV6-1 and TRBJ1-4; 8 bases match TRBD1. The CDR3 contains 14 residues. CDR1 and CDR2 (germline): MNHNS, SASEGT. Germline trimming cut 7 bases from V and 2 bases from J; bases unmatched to any gene: 3. CDR3 protein: CASNRQGTNEKLFF. The CDR3 coding sequence is TGTGCCAGCAACAGACAGGGGACTAATGAAAAACTGTTTTTT.

The genes are TRBV5-6 and TRBJ2-7; D may be TRBD2 (5 bases). This CDR3 comprises 16 residues. The V gene lost 5 bases and the J gene lost 3 bases, with 21 bases spanning the gap. Germline CDR1 is SGHDT and CDR2 is YYEEEE. The CDR3 DNA follows: TGTGCCAGCAGATTTGGGTCGGGGATACTTGACTACGAGCAGTACTTC. Protein: CASRFGSGILDYEQYF.

This rearrangement joins TRBV10-3 to TRBJ2-1, with 10 bases fitting TRBD2. Trimming cost V 4 bases and J 5 bases; bases outside gene matches: 2. Germline CDR1 reads ENHRY; CDR2 reads SYGVKD. The CDR3 contains 14 residues. In DNA, the CDR3 is TGTGCCATCAGTGTAGGACTAGCGGACAATGAGCAGTTCTTC. Residues: CAISVGLADNEQFF.

The chain joins TRBV27 to TRBJ2-3; 7 bases line up with TRBD1. The germline CDR1 and CDR2 sequences are MNHEY and SMNVEV (reference sequence). CDR3 length equals 15 residues. V shed 6 bases, J shed 5 bases, and the junction held 11 bases outside the gene matches. In DNA form, the CDR3 reads TGTGCCAGCAGGGAAAACAGGGGTAGGGGAGATACGCAGTATTTT. Amino acids: CASRENRGRGDTQYF.

The rearrangement joins TRBV7-9 to TRBJ2-7; D is unclear. V was clipped by 7 bases and J by 6 bases, with 13 bases between them. This CDR3 is 12 amino acids long. Per germline, CDR1 SEHNR and CDR2 FQNEAQ (reference sequence). The CDR3 region has the DNA TGTGCCAGCAAGGCGGAGTCTGGCGAGCAGTACTTC. This sequence encodes CASKAESGEQYF.

The chain couples TRBV6-1 to TRBJ1-5, with 9 bases matching TRBD1. J was trimmed by 3 bases and V by 1 base; bases with no gene match: 13. The germline V gene has CDR1 MNHNS and CDR2 SASEGT. This CDR3 is 19 amino acids long. The CDR3 is CASSEVPMSTGGFNQPQHF. The DNA of the CDR3 is TGTGCCAGCAGTGAAGTGCCCATGAGCACAGGGGGCTTCAATCAGCCCCAGCATTTT.

Worth noting for this clone: Other DNA variants within this sample encode the same CDR3. This chain links TRBV18 with TRBJ2-3, with 7 bases aligning to TRBD2. V lost 3 bases, J lost 6 bases, and 9 bases stayed unmatched. The CDR3 runs to 15 residues. Germline lookup yields CDR1 KGHSH and CDR2 LQKENI. The CDR3 DNA follows: TGTGCCAGCTCACCCACCAGCGGGGCCACGGATACGCAGTATTTT. Its protein is CASSPTSGATDTQYF.

V usage is TRBV6-1 and J usage is TRBJ1-5; D remains unclear. Germline assignment: CDR1 MNHNS and CDR2 SASEGT. CDR3 length equals 14 residues. V dropped 2 bases and J dropped 4 bases, with 9 bases sitting between them. CDR3 nucleotide sequence: TGTGCCAGCAGTGAAAGGGAAGGGAATCAGCCCCAGCATTTT. It specifies CASSEREGNQPQHF.

The rearrangement links TRBV25-1 to TRBJ2-7; D possibly corresponds to TRBD1 (6 bases). V lost 5 bases and J lost 5, with 13 bases in between. CDR1 is MGHDK, CDR2 SYGVNS, per germline. The CDR3 is 13 amino acids. The CDR3: CASSNLRGNEQYF. As DNA, the CDR3 is TGTGCCAGCAGTAACTTAAGGGGGAACGAGCAGTACTTC.

This chain links TRBV28 with TRBJ1-2; D gene uncertain. The CDR3 spans 13 residues. The V gene lost 4 bases and the J gene lost 8 bases, with 14 bases spanning the gap. The germline CDR1 and CDR2 sequences are MDHEN and SYDVKM. CDR3 DNA sequence: TGTGCCAGCAGTTCCGGGCCCCGAGAGGGCTACACCTTC. Translation: CASSSGPREGYTF.

The chain employs TRBV9 and TRBJ2-1; D assignment may be TRBD1 or TRBD2 (6 bases each). Deletions cut 3 bases from V and 3 bases from J, with 22 bases between. The CDR3 contains 18 residues. Germline V gene lookup returns CDR1 SGDLS and CDR2 YYNGEE. The CDR3 loop reads CASSAPFPKEGGYNEQFF. The CDR3 DNA follows: TGTGCCAGCAGCGCGCCCTTTCCCAAGGAGGGGGGCTACAATGAGCAGTTCTTC. The entire variable domain, with the rest obtained from reference TRBV9 and TRBJ2-1, is as follows: DSGVTQTPKHLITATGQRVTLRCSPRSGDLSVYWYQQSLDQGLQFLIQYYNGEERAKGNILERFSAQQFPDLHSELNLSSLELGDSALYFCASSAPFPKEGGYNEQFFGPGTRLTVL.

The chain employs TRBV11-2 and TRBJ2-1; D is undetermined. The V end lost 1 base, the J end lost 8 bases, and 12 bases lay between the germline ends. CDR1 and CDR2 (germline): SGHAT, FQNNGV. The CDR3 consists of 14 residues. In nucleotides, the CDR3 is TGTGCCAGCAGCTTAGTAGGTGTTCACTATGAGCAGTTCTTC. It is translated as CASSLVGVHYEQFF.

This clone was seen just once. This chain connects TRBV10-1 to TRBJ2-5, with D possibly called TRBD1 or TRBD2 (6 bases each). The CDR3 runs 15 residues. Trimming took 9 bases from V and 2 from J, leaving 19 bases between them. Germline values: CDR1 WNHNN, CDR2 SYGVQD (reference sequence). CDR3 sequence reads: CARLRSRGGQETQYF. The CDR3 DNA reads TGCGCCAGGCTTCGGTCGAGAGGGGGGCAAGAGACCCAGTACTTC.

The chain links TRBV11-2 to TRBJ2-2; D may be TRBD2 (5 bases). This CDR3 contains 12 residues. The ends were cut back, 5 bases at V and 6 bases at J, with 7 bases in the middle. Germline values: CDR1 SGHAT, CDR2 FQNNGV. The CDR3 sequence is CASSPRAGELFF. CDR3 in DNA: TGTGCCAGCAGCCCGAGGGCCGGGGAGCTGTTTTTT.

This chain joins TRBV6-1 and TRBJ2-4, with a possible D match to TRBD1 (6 bases). CDR1 and CDR2 (germline): MNHNS, SASEGT. The CDR3 extends over 11 amino acids. V lost 5 bases to trimming and J lost 9 bases, with 8 bases between them. CDR3 loop: CASSPQGIQYF. For the CDR3, the DNA is TGTGCCAGCAGTCCACAGGGCATTCAGTACTTC.

The chain recombines TRBV7-2 with TRBJ2-1; 8 bases align to TRBD1. The CDR3 runs to 17 residues. V was pared by 5 bases and J by 2 bases, with 11 bases of the junction left unmatched. Germline CDR1 SGHTA, CDR2 FQGNSA. The CDR3 DNA follows: TGTGCCAGCAGCACCCCGGCGGGACAGGTCCCCTACAATGAGCAGTTCTTC. Translated, it gives CASSTPAGQVPYNEQFF.